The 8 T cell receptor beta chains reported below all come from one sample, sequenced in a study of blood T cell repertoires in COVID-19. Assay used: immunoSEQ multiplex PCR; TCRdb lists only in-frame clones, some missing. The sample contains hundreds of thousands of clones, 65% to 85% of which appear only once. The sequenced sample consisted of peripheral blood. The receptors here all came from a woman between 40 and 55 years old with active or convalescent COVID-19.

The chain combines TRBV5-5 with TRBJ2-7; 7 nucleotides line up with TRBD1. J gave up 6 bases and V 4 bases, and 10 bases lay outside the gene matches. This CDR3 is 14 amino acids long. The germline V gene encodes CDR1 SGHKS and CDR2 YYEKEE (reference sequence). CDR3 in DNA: TGTGCCAGCAGCCCGTCGACAGGGACCCTCGAGCAGTACGTC. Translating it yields CASSPSTGTLEQYV.

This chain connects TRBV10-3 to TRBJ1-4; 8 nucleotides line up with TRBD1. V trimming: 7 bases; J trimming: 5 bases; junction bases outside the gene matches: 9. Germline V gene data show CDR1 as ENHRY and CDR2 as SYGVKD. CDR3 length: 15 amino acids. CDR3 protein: CAIKGRQGRNEKLFF. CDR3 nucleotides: TGTGCCATCAAGGGCAGACAGGGGAGAAATGAAAAACTGTTTTTT.

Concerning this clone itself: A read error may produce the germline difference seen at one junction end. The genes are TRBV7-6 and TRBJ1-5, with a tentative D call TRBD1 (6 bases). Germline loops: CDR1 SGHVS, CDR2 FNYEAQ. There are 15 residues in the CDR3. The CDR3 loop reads CASTLLQGGNQPQHF. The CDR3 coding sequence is TGTGCCAGCACCTTATTACAGGGAGGCAATCAGCCCCAGCATTTT.

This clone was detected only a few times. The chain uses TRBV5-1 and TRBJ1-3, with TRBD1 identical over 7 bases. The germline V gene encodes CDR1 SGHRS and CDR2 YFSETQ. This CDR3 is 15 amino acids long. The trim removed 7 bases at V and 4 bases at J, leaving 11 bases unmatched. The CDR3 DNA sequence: TGCGCCAGCCTCTCTTTGACAGGGTACGGAAACACCATATATTTT. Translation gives CASLSLTGYGNTIYF.

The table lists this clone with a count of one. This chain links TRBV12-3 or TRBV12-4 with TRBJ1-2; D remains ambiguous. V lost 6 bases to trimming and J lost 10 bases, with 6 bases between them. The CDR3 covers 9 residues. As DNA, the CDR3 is TGTGCCAGCAGCCCTCCCTACACCTTC. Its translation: CASSPPYTF.

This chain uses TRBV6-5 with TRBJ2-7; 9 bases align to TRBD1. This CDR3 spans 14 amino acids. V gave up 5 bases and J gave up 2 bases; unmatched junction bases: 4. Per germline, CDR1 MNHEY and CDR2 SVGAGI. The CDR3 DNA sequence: TGTGCCAGCAGTCTCGACAGGGGGGCCTACGAGCAGTACGTC. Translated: CASSLDRGAYEQYV.

The CDR3 spells CASSAQGYNEQFF. The CDR3 DNA follows: TGTGCCAGCAGCGCCCAGGGCTACAATGAGCAGTTCTTC. The rearrangement uses TRBV7-3 and TRBJ2-1, with D tentatively TRBD1 (5 bases). Germline lookup yields CDR1 SGHTA and CDR2 FQGTGA. The ends were cut back, 5 bases at V and 3 bases at J, with 8 bases in the middle. The CDR3 runs to 13 residues. Full variable domain (remainder filled in from reference TRBV7-3 and TRBJ2-1): GAGVSQTPSNKVTEKGKYVELRCDPISGHTALYWYRQSLGQGPEFLIYFQGTGAADDSGLPNDRFFAVRPEGSVSTLKIQRTERGDSAVYLCASSAQGYNEQFFGPGTRLTVL.

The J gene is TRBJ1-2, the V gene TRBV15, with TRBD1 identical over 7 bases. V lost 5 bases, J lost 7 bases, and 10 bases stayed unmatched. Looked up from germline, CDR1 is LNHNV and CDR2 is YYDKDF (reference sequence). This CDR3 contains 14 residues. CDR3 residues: CATSRQGAGGGYTF. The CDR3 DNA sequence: TGTGCCACCAGCCGACAGGGCGCCGGGGGTGGCTACACCTTC.